The clone carrying this T cell receptor beta chain was detected only once. From germline, CDR1 is LNHDA and CDR2 SQIVND (reference sequence). There are 14 residues in the CDR3. V was clipped by 5 bases and J by 4 bases, with 14 bases between them. Assay: immunoSEQ multiplex PCR; the TCRdb copy retains only in-frame clones and omits some. The sample lists 75,000 to 95,000 clones, approximately 90% occurring once. The sample is drawn from a study of technical replicates of blood from a few donors. The clonotype originates from a human donor in good health. The chain is built from TRBV19 and TRBJ2-5; D is ambiguous. The sequencing sample was made of T cells isolated from PBMCs. CDR3: CASSFTSPGETQYF. Written as DNA, the CDR3 is TGTGCCAGTAGTTTCACCTCCCCCGGAGAGACCCAGTACTTC.